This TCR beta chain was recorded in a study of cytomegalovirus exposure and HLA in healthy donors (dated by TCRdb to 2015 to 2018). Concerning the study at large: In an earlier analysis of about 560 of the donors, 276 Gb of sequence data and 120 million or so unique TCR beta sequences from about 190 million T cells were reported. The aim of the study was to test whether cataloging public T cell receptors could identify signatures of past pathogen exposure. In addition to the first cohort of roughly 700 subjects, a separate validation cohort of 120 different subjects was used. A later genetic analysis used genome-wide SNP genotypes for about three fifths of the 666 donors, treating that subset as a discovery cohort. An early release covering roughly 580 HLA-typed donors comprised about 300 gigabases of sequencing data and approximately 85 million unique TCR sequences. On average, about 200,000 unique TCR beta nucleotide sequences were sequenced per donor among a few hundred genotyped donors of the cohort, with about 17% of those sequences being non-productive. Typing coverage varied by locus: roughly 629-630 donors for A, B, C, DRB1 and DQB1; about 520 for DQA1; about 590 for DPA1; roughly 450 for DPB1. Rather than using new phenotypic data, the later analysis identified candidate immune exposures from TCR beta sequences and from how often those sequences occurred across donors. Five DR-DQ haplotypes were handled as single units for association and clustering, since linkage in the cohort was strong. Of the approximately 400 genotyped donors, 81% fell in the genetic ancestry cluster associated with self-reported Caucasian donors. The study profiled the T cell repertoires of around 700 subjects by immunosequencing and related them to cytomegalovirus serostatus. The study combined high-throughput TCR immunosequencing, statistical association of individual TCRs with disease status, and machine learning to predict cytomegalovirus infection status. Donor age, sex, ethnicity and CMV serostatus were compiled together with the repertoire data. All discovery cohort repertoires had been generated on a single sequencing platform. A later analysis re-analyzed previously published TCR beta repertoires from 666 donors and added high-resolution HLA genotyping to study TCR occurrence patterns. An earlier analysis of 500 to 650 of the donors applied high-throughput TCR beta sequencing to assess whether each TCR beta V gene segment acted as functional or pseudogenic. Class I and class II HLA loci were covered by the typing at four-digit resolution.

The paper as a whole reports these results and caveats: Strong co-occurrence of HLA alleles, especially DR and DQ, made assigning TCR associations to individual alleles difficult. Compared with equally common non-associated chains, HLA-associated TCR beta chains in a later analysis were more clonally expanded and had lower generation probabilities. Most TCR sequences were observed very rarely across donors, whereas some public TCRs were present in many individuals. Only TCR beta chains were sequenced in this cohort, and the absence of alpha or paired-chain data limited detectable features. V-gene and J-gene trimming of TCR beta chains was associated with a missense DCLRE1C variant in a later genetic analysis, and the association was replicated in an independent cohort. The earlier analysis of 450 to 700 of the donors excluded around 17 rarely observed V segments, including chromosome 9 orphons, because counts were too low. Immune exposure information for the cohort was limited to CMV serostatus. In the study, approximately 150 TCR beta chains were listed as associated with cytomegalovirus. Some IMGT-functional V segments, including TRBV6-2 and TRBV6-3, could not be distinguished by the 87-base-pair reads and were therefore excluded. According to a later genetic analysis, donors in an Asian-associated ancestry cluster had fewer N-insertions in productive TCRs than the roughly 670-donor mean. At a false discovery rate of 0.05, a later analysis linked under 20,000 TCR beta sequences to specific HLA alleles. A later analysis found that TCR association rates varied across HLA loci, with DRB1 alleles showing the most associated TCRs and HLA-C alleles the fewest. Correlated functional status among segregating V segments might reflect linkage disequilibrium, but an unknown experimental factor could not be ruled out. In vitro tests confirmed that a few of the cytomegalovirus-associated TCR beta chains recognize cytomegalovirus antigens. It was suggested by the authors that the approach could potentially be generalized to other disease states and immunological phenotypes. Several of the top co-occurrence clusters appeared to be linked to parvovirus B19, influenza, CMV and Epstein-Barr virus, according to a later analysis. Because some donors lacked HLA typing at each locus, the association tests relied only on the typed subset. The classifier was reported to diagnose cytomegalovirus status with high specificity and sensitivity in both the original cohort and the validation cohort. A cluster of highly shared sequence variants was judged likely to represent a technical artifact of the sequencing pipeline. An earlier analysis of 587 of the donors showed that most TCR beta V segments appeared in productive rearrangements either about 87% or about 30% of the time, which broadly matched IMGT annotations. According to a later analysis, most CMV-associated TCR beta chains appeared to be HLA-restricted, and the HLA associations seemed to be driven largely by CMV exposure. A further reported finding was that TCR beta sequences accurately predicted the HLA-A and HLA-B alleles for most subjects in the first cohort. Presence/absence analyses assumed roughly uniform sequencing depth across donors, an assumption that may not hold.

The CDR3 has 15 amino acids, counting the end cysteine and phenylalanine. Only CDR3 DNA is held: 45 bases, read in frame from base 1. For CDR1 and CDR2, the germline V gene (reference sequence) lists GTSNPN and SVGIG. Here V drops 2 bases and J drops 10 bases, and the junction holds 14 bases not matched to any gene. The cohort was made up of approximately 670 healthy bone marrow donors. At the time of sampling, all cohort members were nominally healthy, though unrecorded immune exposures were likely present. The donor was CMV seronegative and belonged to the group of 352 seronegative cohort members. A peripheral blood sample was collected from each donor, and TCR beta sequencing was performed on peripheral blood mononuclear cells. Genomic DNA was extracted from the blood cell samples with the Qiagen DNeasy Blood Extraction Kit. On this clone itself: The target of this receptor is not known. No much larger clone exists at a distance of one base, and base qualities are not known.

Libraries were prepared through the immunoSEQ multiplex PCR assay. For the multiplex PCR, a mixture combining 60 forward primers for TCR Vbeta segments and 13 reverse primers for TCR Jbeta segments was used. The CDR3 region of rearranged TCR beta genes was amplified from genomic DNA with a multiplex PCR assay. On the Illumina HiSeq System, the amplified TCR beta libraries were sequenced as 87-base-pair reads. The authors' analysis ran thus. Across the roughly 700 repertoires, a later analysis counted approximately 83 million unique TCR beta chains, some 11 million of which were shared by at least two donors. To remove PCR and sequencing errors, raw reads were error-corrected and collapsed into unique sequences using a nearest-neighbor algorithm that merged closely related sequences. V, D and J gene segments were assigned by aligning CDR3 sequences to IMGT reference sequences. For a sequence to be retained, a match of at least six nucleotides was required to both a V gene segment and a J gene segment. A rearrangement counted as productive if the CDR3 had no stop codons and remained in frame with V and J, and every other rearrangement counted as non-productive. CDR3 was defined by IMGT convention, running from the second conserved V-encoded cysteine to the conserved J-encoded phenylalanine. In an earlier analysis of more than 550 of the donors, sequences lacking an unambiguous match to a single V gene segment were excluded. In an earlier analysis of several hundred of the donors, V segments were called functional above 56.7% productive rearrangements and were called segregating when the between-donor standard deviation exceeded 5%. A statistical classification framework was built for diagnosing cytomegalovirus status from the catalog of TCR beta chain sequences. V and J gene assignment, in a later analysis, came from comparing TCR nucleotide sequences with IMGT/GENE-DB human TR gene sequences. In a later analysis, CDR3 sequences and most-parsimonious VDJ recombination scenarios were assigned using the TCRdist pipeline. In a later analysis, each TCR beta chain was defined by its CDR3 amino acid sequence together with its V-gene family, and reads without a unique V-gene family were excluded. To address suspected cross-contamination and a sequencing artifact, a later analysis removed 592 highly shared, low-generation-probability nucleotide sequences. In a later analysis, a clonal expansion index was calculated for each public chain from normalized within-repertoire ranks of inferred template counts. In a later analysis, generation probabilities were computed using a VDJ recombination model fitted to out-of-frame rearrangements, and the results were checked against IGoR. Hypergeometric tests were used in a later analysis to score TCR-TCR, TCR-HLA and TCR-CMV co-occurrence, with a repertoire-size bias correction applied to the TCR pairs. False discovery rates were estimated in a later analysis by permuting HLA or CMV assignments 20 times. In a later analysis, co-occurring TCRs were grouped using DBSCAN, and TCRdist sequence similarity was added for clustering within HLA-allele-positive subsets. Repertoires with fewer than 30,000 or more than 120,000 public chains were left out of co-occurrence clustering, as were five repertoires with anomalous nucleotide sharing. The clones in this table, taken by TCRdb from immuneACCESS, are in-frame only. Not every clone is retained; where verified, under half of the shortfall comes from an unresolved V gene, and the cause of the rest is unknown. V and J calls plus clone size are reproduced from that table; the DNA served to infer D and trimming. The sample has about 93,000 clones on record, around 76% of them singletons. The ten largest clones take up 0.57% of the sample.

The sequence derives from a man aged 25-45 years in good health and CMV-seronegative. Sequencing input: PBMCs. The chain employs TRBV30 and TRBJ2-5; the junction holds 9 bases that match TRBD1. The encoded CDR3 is CAWSRLPGDRAGQYF. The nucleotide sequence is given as TGTGCCTGGAGTCGGCTCCCTGGGGACAGGGCGGGCCAGTACTTC.